This TCR beta chain was found in a study of T cell changes during pregnancy in multiple sclerosis (dated by TCRdb to between 2017 and 2020). With regard to the full study: The study looked at changes in the T cell repertoire across pregnancy in women with multiple sclerosis.

As encoded in the germline V gene (reference sequence), CDR1 is LNHDA while CDR2 is SQIVND. Unmatched junction bases come to 8, with V trimmed by 5 bases and J by 6 bases. The CDR3 numbers 15 residues from cysteine through phenylalanine. The DNA shown is the 45-base CDR3, in frame from base 1. Libraries were made using the immunoSEQ multiplex PCR assay. TCRdb obtained this table from immuneACCESS and retained in-frame rearrangements with V and J assigned. These tables miss some clones; where compared with another copy, unresolved V genes account for less than half of the shortfall, and the remainder is unexplained. For this sample there are more than 45,000 clones; around 90% appear just once. Together, the top ten hold less than 1.5% of the sample. This clone was recorded only once. No antigen is known for it. No much larger clonotype is one base removed from it; base qualities were not supplied.

The specimen was CD4+ T cells from peripheral blood mononuclear cells, collected in the second trimester of pregnancy. This sequence originates from a female donor with multiple sclerosis, enrolled in a pregnancy study. The rearranged chain carries TRBV19 and TRBJ1-5, and 9 bases in between align with TRBD1. The nucleotides read TGTGCCAGTAGTGCCGGGACAGGGCTTAGTCAGCCCCAGCATTTT. Its translation reads: CASSAGTGLSQPQHF.